The sequence of this T cell receptor beta chain was determined in a study of cytomegalovirus exposure and HLA in healthy donors. Sequencing used immunoSEQ multiplex PCR; TCRdb keeps in-frame clones, though not all of them. The sample shows 150,000 to 200,000 clones, about nine tenths of them seen only once. This clone has a handful of counts. While the first cohort had 600 to 800 subjects, the donors belonged to the separate validation cohort of 120 subjects. This sequence originates from a man between 18 and 29 years old in good health and CMV-seropositive. The sample consisted of PBMCs.

In DNA, the CDR3 is TGTGCCAGCAGCTACAAACAGGGTTACGAGCAGTACTTC. It yields the protein CASSYKQGYEQYF. V and J are TRBV5-8 and TRBJ2-7; possible D gene TRBD1, 6 bases. V lost 3 bases to trimming and J lost 4 bases, with 11 bases between them. The CDR3 contains 13 residues. In germline, CDR1 is SGHTS, CDR2 YDEGEE.